This T cell receptor beta chain was profiled in a study of early T cells in non-severe SARS-CoV-2 infection. Study-level findings and limits: A preference for anti-spike CD8 responses marked VDJdb matching, which missed private and CD4 specificities.

Individual cDNA molecules were tagged with unique molecular identifiers. TCRdb reprocessed the 5' RACE reads via MiXCR and lists one record per CDR3 protein. Here the sample spans 17,000 or so distinct CDR3 sequences, more than 5.5% being singletons. This clonotype was seen at least ten times. Antigen: not known. V shed 6 bases and J shed 3 bases, with 8 bases lying between them. The CDR3 length is 12 residues. The germline V gene has CDR1 MNHNY and CDR2 SVGAGI (reference sequence). The chain links TRBV6-6 to TRBJ1-1, with a tentative D call TRBD1 (5 bases). This specimen consisted of whole blood, obtained at baseline. The receptor comes from an adult who was a healthcare worker with PCR-confirmed SARS-CoV-2 infection or an uninfected control (not recorded which). CDR3 loop: CASRDTHTEAFF. DNA for the CDR3: TGTGCCAGCAGGGACACTCACACTGAAGCTTTCTTT.